One sample yielded the 17 T cell receptor beta chains listed below, sequenced in a study of human T cells and chemical hapten exposure. TCRdb re-called the RACE reads through MiXCR, storing one row per CDR3 protein. The table lists about 110,000 distinct CDR3 sequences, 10% to 15% of them singletons. Time point: pre-sensitization, week 0. Treatment indicated: therapeutic diphenylcyclopropenone sensitization with weekly scalp DPC. The sample in question was whole blood, obtained in connection with sensitization to the hapten diphenylcyclopropenone (DPC). These receptors were taken from a woman aged 50 to 60 with alopecia areata. Some clones in this sample may be carry-over from other donors' samples.

This clonotype occurred many times. The chain uses TRBV7-9 and TRBJ1-1, with 7 bases that match TRBD1. Germline V lookup: CDR1 SEHNR, CDR2 FQNEAQ (reference sequence). This CDR3 has 13 residues. The ends lost 5 bases at V and 4 bases at J; junction bases unmatched: 4. The CDR3 here is CASSHTGATEAFF. CDR3 DNA sequence: TGTGCCAGCAGCCACACAGGGGCCACTGAAGCTTTCTTT.

The chain uses TRBV28 and TRBJ1-5; D is unresolved. V gave up 7 bases and J gave up 1 base, with 14 bases separating them. Germline-derived CDR1 and CDR2 are MDHEN and SYDVKM. The CDR3 has 15 residues. DNA of the CDR3: TGTGCCAGCATGGTGGCCTTAGGCAGCAATCAGCCCCAGCATTTT. Protein sequence: CASMVALGSNQPQHF.

The sample holds a few counts of this clonotype. The rearrangement joins TRBV24-1 to TRBJ2-1; 11 bases map to TRBD2. CDR1 and CDR2 (germline): KGHDR, SFDVKD. The CDR3 sequence is 16 residues long. Trimming cost V 4 bases and J 10 bases; bases outside gene matches: 11. The DNA of the CDR3 is TGTGCCACCAGTGACCCTGTTAGCGGGAGGGCCAGCGAGCAGTTCTTC. Translated, it gives CATSDPVSGRASEQFF.

This clonotype was counted ten times or more. J is TRBJ1-1 and V is TRBV28, with a possible D match to TRBD1 (5 bases). The CDR3 runs 13 residues. V lost 4 bases and J 3 bases, leaving 9 bases between the germline ends. Germline V gives CDR1 MDHEN, CDR2 SYDVKM. The CDR3 DNA is TGTGCCAGCAGTTCTCAGGGCTACACTGAAGCTTTCTTT. Protein product: CASSSQGYTEAFF. Complete variable domain (other parts from reference TRBV28 and TRBJ1-1): DVKVTQSSRYLVKRTGEKVFLECVQDMDHENMFWYRQDPGLGLRLIYFSYDVKMKEKGDIPEGYSVSREKKERFSLILESASTNQTSMYLCASSSQGYTEAFFGQGTRLTVV.

This chain connects TRBV12-3 or TRBV12-4 to TRBJ2-7; D is possibly TRBD2 (5 bases). The CDR3 runs to 13 residues. Between the trimmed V and J ends, which lost 2 bases and 2 bases, there was a span of 7 bases. The CDR3 loop is CASSLRETYEQYF. The DNA for the CDR3 is TGTGCCAGCAGTTTACGGGAAACCTACGAGCAGTACTTC.

This clonotype was seen more than once but under ten times. This chain uses TRBV6-2 or TRBV6-3 with TRBJ1-1, with a possible D match to TRBD1 (6 bases). Between the trimmed V and J ends, which lost 2 bases and 1 base, there was a span of 20 bases. Germline V gene lookup returns CDR1 MNHEY and CDR2 SVGEGT. CDR3 length: 18 amino acids. CDR3 sequence: CASSYDGRGIIGNTEAFF. CDR3 DNA sequence: TGTGCCAGCAGTTACGATGGCAGGGGAATTATCGGGAACACTGAAGCTTTCTTT.

This clonotype appeared many times. The chain couples TRBV29-1 to TRBJ2-5; D remains unclear. Between the trimmed V and J ends, which lost 3 bases and 2 bases, there was a span of 1 base. Germline CDR1 reads SQVTM; CDR2 reads ANQGSEA. The CDR3 spans 10 residues. The CDR3 DNA reads TGCAGCGTTGATCAAGAGACCCAGTACTTC. Its protein product is CSVDQETQYF.

There are many counts of this clonotype. The genes are TRBV4-3 and TRBJ1-5; D gene ambiguous. The germline V gene encodes CDR1 LGHNA and CDR2 YSLEER. Between the trimmed V and J ends, which lost 0 bases and 0 bases, there was a span of 9 bases. CDR3 size: 16 residues. Here the CDR3 reads CASSQDTGGSNQPQHF. CDR3 bases: TGCGCCAGCAGCCAAGATACCGGAGGTAGCAATCAGCCCCAGCATTTT.

The chain employs TRBV11-2 and TRBJ2-1; 10 bases fit TRBD2. After removal of 6 bases from V and 5 bases from J, the junction contained 10 bases not matched to a gene. Germline CDR1 reads SGHAT; CDR2 reads FQNNGV. The CDR3 contains 16 residues. The CDR3 here is CASRRIGLAGDNEQFF. CDR3 in DNA: TGTGCCAGCAGACGTATCGGCCTAGCGGGGGACAATGAGCAGTTCTTC.

In its sample, this clonotype was seen a few times. The genes are TRBV24-1 and TRBJ2-3; D might be TRBD1 or TRBD2, each matching 5 bases. V was clipped by 3 bases and J by 2 bases, with 8 bases between them. Germline V gene lookup returns CDR1 KGHDR and CDR2 SFDVKD. CDR3 length equals 14 residues. CDR3 nucleotides: TGTGCCACCAGTGATCGGGACCCCACAGATACGCAGTATTTT. This codes for CATSDRDPTDTQYF.

This clonotype was recorded at least ten times. The V and J genes are TRBV5-6 and TRBJ2-3, with unresolved D. V lost 0 bases to trimming and J lost 5 bases, with 13 bases between them. The CDR3 has 15 amino acids. The germline gives CDR1 SGHDT, CDR2 YYEEEE. This chain's CDR3 is CASSLARLRGDTQYF. The CDR3 DNA is TGTGCCAGCAGCTTGGCCCGGCTCCGAGGAGATACGCAGTATTTT.

The rearrangement joins TRBV28 to TRBJ1-4, with TRBD1 as a possible D gene (5 bases). Trimming cost V 3 bases and J 7 bases, with 18 bases left between them. The CDR3 runs to 16 residues. Germline V gene sequence: CDR1 MDHEN, CDR2 SYDVKM. The CDR3 DNA sequence: TGTGCCAGCAGTTTCGAGGCGTCGCAGGGCTTTGAAAAACTGTTTTTT. This gives the protein CASSFEASQGFEKLFF. The full variable domain, rest sourced from reference TRBV28 and TRBJ1-4, is DVKVTQSSRYLVKRTGEKVFLECVQDMDHENMFWYRQDPGLGLRLIYFSYDVKMKEKGDIPEGYSVSREKKERFSLILESASTNQTSMYLCASSFEASQGFEKLFFGSGTQLSVL.

This clonotype has a handful of counts. The chain recombines TRBV29-1 with TRBJ2-7; D is possibly TRBD1 (5 bases). This CDR3 spans 12 amino acids. CDR1 and CDR2 (germline): SQVTM, ANQGSEA. Trimming removed 7 bases at V and 3 bases at J, with 13 bases between. CDR3 in amino acids: CSARQNLYEQYF. The DNA for the CDR3 is TGCAGCGCAAGACAGAATCTCTACGAGCAGTACTTC.

This clonotype was counted many times. This rearrangement joins TRBV28 to TRBJ1-1; D gene ambiguous. Trimming shortened V by 3 bases and J by 0 bases, and 11 bases separated the two germline ends. The CDR3 is 15 residues long. The germline V gene encodes CDR1 MDHEN and CDR2 SYDVKM. The CDR3 region is CASSFGGRLNTEAFF. In DNA form, the CDR3 reads TGTGCCAGCAGTTTCGGTGGACGGCTGAACACTGAAGCTTTCTTT.

The chain employs TRBV6-5 and TRBJ2-2, with 7 bases matching TRBD1. Germline V gives CDR1 MNHEY, CDR2 SVGAGI. The CDR3 has 16 amino acids. The V segment lost 5 bases and the J segment 0 bases; nucleotides outside the gene matches: 6. CDR3 amino acids: CASSRQGYANTGELFF. In DNA, the CDR3 is TGTGCCAGCAGTCGACAGGGATACGCGAACACCGGGGAGCTGTTTTTT.

The rearrangement joins TRBV6-6 to TRBJ1-1; D uncertain. Germline CDR1 and CDR2: MNHNY and SVGAGI (reference sequence). V gave up 2 bases and J gave up 0 bases, with 10 bases separating them. This CDR3 contains 15 residues. This CDR3 is CASSYRAFMNTEAFF. CDR3 coding DNA: TGTGCCAGCAGTTACCGCGCATTTATGAACACTGAAGCTTTCTTT.

The chain carries TRBV28 and TRBJ1-4; 8 bases agree with TRBD1. The J segment lost 10 bases and the V segment lost 8 bases, leaving 12 bases of the junction unmatched. Germline V CDR1 and CDR2: MDHEN, SYDVKM. This CDR3 is built from 14 residues. The CDR3 loop reads CASLHRTGLGKLFF. Written as DNA, the CDR3 is TGTGCCAGCCTTCATCGGACAGGGTTGGGAAAACTGTTTTTT.